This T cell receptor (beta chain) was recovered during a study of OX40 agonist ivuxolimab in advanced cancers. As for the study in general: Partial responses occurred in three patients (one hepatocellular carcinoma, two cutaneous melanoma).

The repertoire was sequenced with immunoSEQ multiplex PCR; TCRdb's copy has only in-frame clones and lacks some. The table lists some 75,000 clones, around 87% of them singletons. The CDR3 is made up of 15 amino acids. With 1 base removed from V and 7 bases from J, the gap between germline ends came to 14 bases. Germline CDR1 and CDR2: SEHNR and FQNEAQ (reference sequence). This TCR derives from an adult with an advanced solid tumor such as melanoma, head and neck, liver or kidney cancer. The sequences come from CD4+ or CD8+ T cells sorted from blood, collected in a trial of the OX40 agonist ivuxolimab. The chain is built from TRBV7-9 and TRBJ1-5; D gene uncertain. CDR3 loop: CASSLGRAEYQPQHF. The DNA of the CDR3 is TGTGCCAGCAGCTTAGGGCGGGCAGAATACCAGCCCCAGCATTTT.